This TCR beta chain was documented in a study of CD8+CD57+ T cells in acquired aplastic anemia. Broader study findings: Roughly 31 CD8+ CDR3 sequences occurred in both the patients and the controls.

Germline V gives CDR1 LNHDA, CDR2 SQIVND (reference sequence). Trimming shortened V by 3 bases and J by 5 bases, and 14 bases separated the two germline ends. The CDR3 is 15 amino acids. Sequencing was done on patients that had shown CD8+CD57+ cell expansion by flow cytometry. None of the patients had been given any therapy when their blood was sampled. This clonotype has at least ten counts. Its antigen is not known. The use of genomic DNA as template underpinned the TCR beta VDJ and CDR3 profiling. TCRdb re-called the reads through MiXCR, storing one row per CDR3 protein. Of 150,000 to 180,000 distinct CDR3 sequences listed, roughly 49% are singletons.

The genes are TRBV19 and TRBJ1-3; D is ambiguous. The TCR originated in a human donor with aplastic anemia. Sequencing was performed on sorted CD4+, CD8+, or CD8+CD57+ T cells (not recorded which) from PBMCs. CDR3 nucleotide sequence: TGTGCCAGTAGTATCGTCGTCAGAAAGCGAAACACCATATATTTT. As protein: CASSIVVRKRNTIYF.